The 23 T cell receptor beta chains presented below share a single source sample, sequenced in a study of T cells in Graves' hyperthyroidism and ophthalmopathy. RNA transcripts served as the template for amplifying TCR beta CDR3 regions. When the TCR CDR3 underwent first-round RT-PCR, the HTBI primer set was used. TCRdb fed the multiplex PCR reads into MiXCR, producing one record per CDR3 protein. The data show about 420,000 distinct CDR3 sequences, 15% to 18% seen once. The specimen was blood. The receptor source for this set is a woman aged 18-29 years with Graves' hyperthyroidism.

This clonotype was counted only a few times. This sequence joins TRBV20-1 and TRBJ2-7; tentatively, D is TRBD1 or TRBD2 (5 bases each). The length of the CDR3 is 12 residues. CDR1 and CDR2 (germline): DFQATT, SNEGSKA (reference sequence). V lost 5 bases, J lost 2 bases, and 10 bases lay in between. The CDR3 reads CSARDPPYEQYF. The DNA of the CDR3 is TGCAGTGCTCGGGACCCTCCCTACGAGCAGTACTTC.

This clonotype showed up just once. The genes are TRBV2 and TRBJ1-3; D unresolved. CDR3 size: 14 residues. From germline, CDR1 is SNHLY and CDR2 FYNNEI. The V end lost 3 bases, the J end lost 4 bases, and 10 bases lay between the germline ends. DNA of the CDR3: TGTGCCAGCAGTGAGGCCGGCACAGGAAACACCATATATTTT. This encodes CASSEAGTGNTIYF.

CDR3 in amino acids: CAIRTAISAGAGANTGELFF. Written as DNA, the CDR3 is TGTGCCATCCGAACGGCCATCAGTGCTGGGGCAGGGGCGAACACCGGGGAGCTGTTTTTT. V gene TRBV10-3 combines with J gene TRBJ2-2; D possibly corresponds to TRBD1 (6 bases). The CDR3 loop spans 20 amino acids. Trimming took off 8 bases at V and 0 bases at J, with 28 bases between the two ends. Germline values: CDR1 ENHRY, CDR2 SYGVKD.

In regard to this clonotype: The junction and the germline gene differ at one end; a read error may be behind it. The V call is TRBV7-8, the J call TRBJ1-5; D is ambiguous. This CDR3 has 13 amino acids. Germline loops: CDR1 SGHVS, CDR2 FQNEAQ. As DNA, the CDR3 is TGTGCCAGCAGCTTAGGCGGGGATCAGCCCCGGCATTTT. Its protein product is CASSLGGDQPRHF.

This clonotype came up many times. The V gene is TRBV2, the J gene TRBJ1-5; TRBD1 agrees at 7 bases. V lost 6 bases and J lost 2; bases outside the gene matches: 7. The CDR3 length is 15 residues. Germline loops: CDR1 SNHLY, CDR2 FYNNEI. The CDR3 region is CASSLTGAGNQPQHF. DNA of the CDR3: TGTGCCAGCAGCCTTACAGGGGCTGGCAATCAGCCCCAGCATTTT.

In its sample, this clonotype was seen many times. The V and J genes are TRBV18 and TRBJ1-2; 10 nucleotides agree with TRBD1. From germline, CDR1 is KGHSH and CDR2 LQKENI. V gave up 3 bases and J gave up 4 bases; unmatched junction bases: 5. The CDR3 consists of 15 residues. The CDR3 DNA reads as TGTGCCAGCTCACCTGGGACAGGGGAGAGCTATGGCTACACCTTC. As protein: CASSPGTGESYGYTF.

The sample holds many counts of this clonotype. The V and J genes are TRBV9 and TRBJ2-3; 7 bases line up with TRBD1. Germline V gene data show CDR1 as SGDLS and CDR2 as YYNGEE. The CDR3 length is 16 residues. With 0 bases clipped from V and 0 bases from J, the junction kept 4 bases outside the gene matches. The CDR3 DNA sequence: TGTGCCAGCAGCGTAGCAGGGGGAGATAGCACAGATACGCAGTATTTT. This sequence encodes CASSVAGGDSTDTQYF.

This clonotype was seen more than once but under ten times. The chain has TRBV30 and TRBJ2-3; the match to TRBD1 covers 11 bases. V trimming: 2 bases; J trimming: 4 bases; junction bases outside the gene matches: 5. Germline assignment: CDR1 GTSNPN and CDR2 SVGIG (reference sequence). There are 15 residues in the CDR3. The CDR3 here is CAWSSGQGGADTQYF. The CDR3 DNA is TGTGCCTGGAGTTCGGGACAGGGGGGGGCAGATACGCAGTATTTT.

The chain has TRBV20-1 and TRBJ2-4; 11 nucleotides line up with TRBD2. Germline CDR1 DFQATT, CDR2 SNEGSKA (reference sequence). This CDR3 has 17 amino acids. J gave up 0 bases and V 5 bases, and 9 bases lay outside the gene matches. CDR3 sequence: CSAPGTSGLLAKNIQYF. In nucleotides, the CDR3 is TGCAGTGCTCCCGGGACTAGCGGACTTCTAGCCAAAAACATTCAGTACTTC.

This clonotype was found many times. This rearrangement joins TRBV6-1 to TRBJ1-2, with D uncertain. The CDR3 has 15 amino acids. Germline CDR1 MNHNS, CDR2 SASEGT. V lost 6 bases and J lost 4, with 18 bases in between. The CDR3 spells CASRVSDTAGYGYTF. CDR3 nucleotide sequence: TGTGCCAGCAGAGTCTCCGACACCGCGGGCTATGGCTACACCTTC.

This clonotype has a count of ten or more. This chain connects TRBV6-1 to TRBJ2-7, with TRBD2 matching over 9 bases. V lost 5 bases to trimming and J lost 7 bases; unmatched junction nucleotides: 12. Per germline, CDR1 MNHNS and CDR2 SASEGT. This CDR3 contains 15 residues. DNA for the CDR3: TGTGCCAGCAGTCCCCTGCGGGGGGGCTTGAGGGAGCAGTACTTC. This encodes CASSPLRGGLREQYF.

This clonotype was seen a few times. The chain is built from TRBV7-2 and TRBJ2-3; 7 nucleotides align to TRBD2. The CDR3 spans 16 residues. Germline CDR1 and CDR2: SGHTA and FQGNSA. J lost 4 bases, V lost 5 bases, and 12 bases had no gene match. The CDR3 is CASSPWEGLAADTQYF. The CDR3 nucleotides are TGTGCCAGCAGCCCCTGGGAGGGCCTTGCGGCAGATACGCAGTATTTT.

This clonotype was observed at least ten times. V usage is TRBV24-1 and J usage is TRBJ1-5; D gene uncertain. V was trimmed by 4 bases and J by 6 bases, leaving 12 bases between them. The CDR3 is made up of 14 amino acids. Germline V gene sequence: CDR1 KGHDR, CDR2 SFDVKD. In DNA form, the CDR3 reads TGTGCCACCAGTGAGCGGACCTTCGGTCAGCCCCAGCATTTT. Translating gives CATSERTFGQPQHF.

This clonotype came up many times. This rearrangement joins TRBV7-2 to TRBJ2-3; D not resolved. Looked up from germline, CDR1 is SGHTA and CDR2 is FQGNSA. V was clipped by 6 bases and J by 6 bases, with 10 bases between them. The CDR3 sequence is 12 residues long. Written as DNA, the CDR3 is TGTGCCAGCAGTTGGCATCGGGATACGCAGTATTTT. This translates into CASSWHRDTQYF. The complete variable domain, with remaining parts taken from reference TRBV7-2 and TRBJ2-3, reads GAGVSQSPSNKVTEKGKDVELRCDPISGHTALYWYRQSLGQGLEFLIYFQGNSAPDKSGLPSDRFSAERTGGSVSTLTIQRTQQEDSAVYLCASSWHRDTQYFGPGTRLTVL.

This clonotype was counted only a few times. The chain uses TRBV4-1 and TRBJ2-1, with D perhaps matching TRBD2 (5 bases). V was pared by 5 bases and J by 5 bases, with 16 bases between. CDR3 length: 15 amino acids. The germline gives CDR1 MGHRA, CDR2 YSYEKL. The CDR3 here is CASSFGVFPNNEQFF. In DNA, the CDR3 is TGCGCCAGCAGCTTCGGGGTTTTCCCCAACAATGAGCAGTTCTTC.

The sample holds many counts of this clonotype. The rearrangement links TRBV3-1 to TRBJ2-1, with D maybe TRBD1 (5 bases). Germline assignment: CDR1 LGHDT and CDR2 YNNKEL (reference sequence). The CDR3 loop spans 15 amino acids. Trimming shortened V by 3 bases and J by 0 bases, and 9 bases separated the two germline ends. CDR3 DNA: TGTGCCAGCAGCCAGGGGCAGGGCTCCTACAATGAGCAGTTCTTC. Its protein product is CASSQGQGSYNEQFF.

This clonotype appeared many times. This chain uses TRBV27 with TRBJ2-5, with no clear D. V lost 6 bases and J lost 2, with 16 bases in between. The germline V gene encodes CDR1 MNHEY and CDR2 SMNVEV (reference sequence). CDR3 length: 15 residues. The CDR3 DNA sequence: TGTGCCAGCAGGCTAGTCTCCAGGCGTCAAGAGACCCAGTACTTC. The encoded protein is CASRLVSRRQETQYF.

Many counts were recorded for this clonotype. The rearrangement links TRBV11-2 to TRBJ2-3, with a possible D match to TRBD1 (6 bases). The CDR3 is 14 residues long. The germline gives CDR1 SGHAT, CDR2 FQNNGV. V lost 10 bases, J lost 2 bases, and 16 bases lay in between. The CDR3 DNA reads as TGTGCCAATGGGGGCCTAACCTCCACAGATACGCAGTATTTT. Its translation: CANGGLTSTDTQYF.

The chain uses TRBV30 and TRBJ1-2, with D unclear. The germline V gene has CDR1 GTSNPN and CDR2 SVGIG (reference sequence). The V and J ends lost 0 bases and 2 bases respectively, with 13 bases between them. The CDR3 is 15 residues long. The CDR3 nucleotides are TGTGCCTGGAGTGTACTATTAGGAGGGAACTATGGCTACACCTTC. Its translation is CAWSVLLGGNYGYTF. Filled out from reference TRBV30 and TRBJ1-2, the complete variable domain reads SQTIHQWPATLVQPVGSPLSLECTVEGTSNPNLYWYRQAAGRGLQLLFYSVGIGQISSEVPQNLSASRPQDRQFILSSKKLLLSDSGFYLCAWSVLLGGNYGYTFGSGTRLTVV.

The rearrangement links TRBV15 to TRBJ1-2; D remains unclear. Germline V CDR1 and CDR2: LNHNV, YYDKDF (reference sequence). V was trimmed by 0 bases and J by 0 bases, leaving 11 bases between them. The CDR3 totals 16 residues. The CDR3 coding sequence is TGTGCCACCAGCAGAGATCGGATCGGAGCTAACTATGGCTACACCTTC. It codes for CATSRDRIGANYGYTF.

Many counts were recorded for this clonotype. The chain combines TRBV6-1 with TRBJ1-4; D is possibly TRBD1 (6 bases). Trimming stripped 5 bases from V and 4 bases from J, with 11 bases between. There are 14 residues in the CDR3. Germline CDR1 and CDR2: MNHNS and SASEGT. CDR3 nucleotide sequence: TGTGCCAGCAGTACGCTCAGGGGTAATGAAAAACTGTTTTTT. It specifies CASSTLRGNEKLFF.

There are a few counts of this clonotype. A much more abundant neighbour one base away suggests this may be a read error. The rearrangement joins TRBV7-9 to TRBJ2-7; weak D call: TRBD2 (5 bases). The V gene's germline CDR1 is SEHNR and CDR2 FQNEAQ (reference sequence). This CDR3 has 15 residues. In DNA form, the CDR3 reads TGTGCCAGCAGCCTAGCCCCCGAGTCCGACTACGAGCAGTACTTC. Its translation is CASSLAPESDYEQYF.

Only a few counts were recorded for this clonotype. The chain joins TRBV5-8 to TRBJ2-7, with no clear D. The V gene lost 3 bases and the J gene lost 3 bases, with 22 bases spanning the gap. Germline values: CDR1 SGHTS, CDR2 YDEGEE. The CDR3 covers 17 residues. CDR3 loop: CASSSPSRKGPRYEQYF. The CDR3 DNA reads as TGTGCCAGCAGCTCTCCCTCGAGGAAGGGTCCCCGCTACGAGCAGTACTTC.